Sequencing of this T cell receptor beta chain was carried out in a study of T-cell reconstitution after alpha-beta-depleted transplantation in children. Study findings and constraints: Newly produced T cells mostly provided counts and TCRbeta diversity after one year, as hyperexpanded clones declined.

Concerning this clonotype: Its antigen is as yet unknown.

Library preparation (for TCRbeta) was performed with unique molecular identifiers. In TCRdb, the PCR reads were re-called with MiXCR into one record per CDR3 protein. Among about 290,000 distinct CDR3 sequences listed, roughly 7.8% were seen once. The source was peripheral blood, collected 360 days after TCRalphabeta/CD19-depleted stem cell transplant. This sequence was found in a female patient under 10 years old who had a stem cell transplant for Fanconi anemia, so the T cells may come from the graft donor.

In DNA form, the CDR3 reads TGTGCCAGCAGACCCGGGACAGGGTTTTCTCCTGAAGCTTTCTTT. This encodes CASRPGTGFSPEAFF. The rearrangement uses TRBV28 and TRBJ1-1, with 9 bases fitting TRBD1. V was clipped by 6 bases and J by 6 bases; unmatched bases: 11. Germline CDR1 is MDHEN and CDR2 is SYDVKM. CDR3 length equals 15 residues.